These T cell receptor beta chains were read from a single sample in a study of cytomegalovirus exposure and HLA in healthy donors. Data came from immunoSEQ multiplex PCR; TCRdb stores just in-frame clones and leaves some out. The table has tens of thousands of clones, over 9% seen once. Sequenced sample: PBMCs. These receptor sequences come from a man in his sixties in good health and CMV-seropositive. Each CDR3 is given with its conserved first and last residue. Each record gives: CDR3 DNA, CDR3 protein, J gene, V gene, D gene, clone size. A D gene is named only where the DNA matches it firmly. Clone size appears in some rows only: once, few, many, or a class for an expanded clone.

DNA: TGTGCCGGACAACGGGGGACCGCCCAGCCCCAGCATTTT
CDR3: CAGQRGTAQPQHF
J: TRBJ1-5
V: TRBV7-9
D: -
size: -

DNA: TGTGCCAGCAGCTGGAATCGGGTCAACGGATCACCCCTCCACTTT
CDR3: CASSWNRVNGSPLHF
J: TRBJ1-6
V: TRBV5-4
D: -
size: few

DNA: TGTGCCTGGGGTACAGGGGGAGAAGAGACCCAGTACTTC
CDR3: CAWGTGGEETQYF
J: TRBJ2-5
V: TRBV30
D: TRBD1
size: -

DNA: TGTGCCACCAGCAGAGATAGACTAGCGGACTCCTACGAGCAGTACTTC
CDR3: CATSRDRLADSYEQYF
J: TRBJ2-7
V: TRBV15
D: TRBD2
size: few

DNA: TGCGCCAGCAGCCAAGCCGGGACTAGCGGGTCAGATACGCAGTATTTT
CDR3: CASSQAGTSGSDTQYF
J: TRBJ2-3
V: TRBV4-1
D: TRBD2
size: -

DNA: TGTGCCAGCAGTGAAGCGCCGGCGGGAGGTACGCAGTATTTT
CDR3: CASSEAPAGGTQYF
J: TRBJ2-3
V: TRBV2
D: TRBD2
size: few

DNA: TGTGCCAGCAGCTTCGGGACAGGGGGAAGGGAAAACATTCAGTACTTC
CDR3: CASSFGTGGRENIQYF
J: TRBJ2-4
V: TRBV7-9
D: TRBD1
size: -

DNA: TGTGCCATCAGTGCGAAGGGGGCGCCCACCGGGGAGCTGTTTTTT
CDR3: CAISAKGAPTGELFF
J: TRBJ2-2
V: TRBV10-3
D: TRBD1
size: -

DNA: TGTGCCAGCAGCCCTAGCGGGACTCGCTCCTACGAGCAGTACTTC
CDR3: CASSPSGTRSYEQYF
J: TRBJ2-7
V: TRBV7-3
D: TRBD2
size: few

DNA: TGCAGCTCGACCGGGACAGGGGGCGTAGATACGCAGTATTTT
CDR3: CSSTGTGGVDTQYF
J: TRBJ2-3
V: TRBV29-1
D: TRBD1
size: -

DNA: TGTGCCAGCAGCCTCGGACAGGGGGGGACCCAGTACTTC
CDR3: CASSLGQGGTQYF
J: TRBJ2-5
V: TRBV11-2
D: TRBD1
size: -

DNA: TGTGCCAGCTCACCACGGACGGGAGGAATCACCGGGGAGCTGTTTTTT
CDR3: CASSPRTGGITGELFF
J: TRBJ2-2
V: TRBV18
D: TRBD2
size: -